The next 24 T cell receptor beta chains were all read from a single sample in a study of shared clonotypes between healthy human individuals. Using immunoSEQ multiplex PCR, the repertoire was profiled, and TCRdb retains in-frame clones only, with some absent. The sample has about 2.3 million clones, 80% to 95% seen once. Sequencing was done on a sample of naive CD4+ T cells from PBMCs. Subset denoted: CD45RA+ positively selected. The receptors stem from a man between 18 and 29 years old in good health. Some clones in this sample may be carry-over from other donors' samples.

V is TRBV4-2 and J is TRBJ1-1; D gene ambiguous. There are 12 residues in the CDR3. The germline CDR1 and CDR2 sequences are LGHNA and YNFKEQ. Deletions cut 1 base from V and 7 bases from J, with 7 bases between. This CDR3 reads CASSQGQLEAFF. The CDR3 DNA follows: TGTGCCAGCAGCCAAGGGCAGCTTGAAGCTTTCTTT.

The genes are TRBV14 and TRBJ2-7; the D is unclear. The length of the CDR3 is 12 residues. CDR1 and CDR2 from the germline V gene are SGHDN and FVKESK. The V end lost 6 bases, the J end lost 3 bases, and 9 bases lay between the germline ends. This CDR3 is CASSLAFYEQYF. CDR3 in DNA: TGTGCCAGCAGTTTGGCTTTCTACGAGCAGTACTTC.

The count of this clone is one. One end of the junction is discordant with germline, which a read error may explain. V is TRBV5-4 and J is TRBJ2-7; TRBD2 matches 9 bases. Germline CDR1 is SGHNT and CDR2 is YYREEE (reference sequence). The CDR3 is 14 residues long. The CDR3 spells CATSGAGGSYEQYF. CDR3 coding DNA: TGTGCCACCAGCGGCGCGGGAGGGTCCTACGAGCAGTACTTC.

This clone is a singleton in its sample. The V call is TRBV19, the J call TRBJ2-7; D remains unclear. The germline gives CDR1 LNHDA, CDR2 SQIVND (reference sequence). The germline V and J ends were trimmed by 6 bases and 6 bases, with 15 bases remaining between them. CDR3 length: 13 amino acids. The CDR3 nucleotides are TGTGCCAGTAGCCGAGGATACGAGAGCGAGCAGTACTTC. Translation: CASSRGYESEQYF.

This clone has a single count. The rearrangement joins TRBV18 to TRBJ2-7, with D possibly matching TRBD1 (5 bases). Germline CDR1 is KGHSH and CDR2 is LQKENI. The CDR3 contains 14 residues. The V end was cut by 3 bases, the J end by 0 bases, with 9 bases between. The CDR3 DNA sequence: TGTGCCAGCTCACCCGGCAGGGACTCCTACGAGCAGTACTTC. Amino acid sequence: CASSPGRDSYEQYF.

This chain uses TRBV18 with TRBJ1-4; no clear D gene. The CDR3 has 15 amino acids. CDR1 and CDR2 (germline): KGHSH, LQKENI. The V end lost 5 bases, the J end lost 3 bases, and 13 bases lay between the germline ends. DNA for the CDR3: TGTGCCAGCTCATCCGGAGCCCCCCCTAATGAAAAACTGTTTTTT. This sequence encodes CASSSGAPPNEKLFF.

This clone has ten or more counts. The chain's CDR3 is CAWGGLGLNEKLFF. The CDR3 DNA follows: TGTGCCTGGGGGGGGTTGGGACTAAATGAAAAACTGTTTTTT. V usage is TRBV30 and J usage is TRBJ1-4, with a weak D call TRBD1 (5 bases). The CDR3 length is 14 residues. Looked up from germline, CDR1 is GTSNPN and CDR2 is SVGIG (reference sequence). The ends were cut back, 5 bases at V and 5 bases at J, with 15 bases in the middle. Filled out from reference TRBV30 and TRBJ1-4, the complete variable domain reads SQTIHQWPATLVQPVGSPLSLECTVEGTSNPNLYWYRQAAGRGLQLLFYSVGIGQISSEVPQNLSASRPQDRQFILSSKKLLLSDSGFYLCAWGGLGLNEKLFFGSGTQLSVL.

The chain has TRBV4-1 and TRBJ1-3, with D perhaps TRBD1 (6 bases). V lost 1 base and J lost 2, with 6 bases in between. Germline V gene lookup returns CDR1 MGHRA and CDR2 YSYEKL. The CDR3 consists of 14 residues. CDR3 in amino acids: CASSQGDTGNTIYF. Written as DNA, the CDR3 is TGCGCCAGCAGCCAAGGGGACACTGGAAACACCATATATTTT.

The V gene is TRBV4-3, the J gene TRBJ2-1, with a tentative D call TRBD2 (6 bases). Germline assignment: CDR1 LGHNA and CDR2 YSLEER. This CDR3 has 14 amino acids. Trimming left V 4 bases short and J 4 bases short, with 11 bases between. In DNA, the CDR3 is TGCGCCAGCAGCCGGACGGCGGGGTACAATGAGCAGTTCTTC. This gives the protein CASSRTAGYNEQFF.

Points on this clone: Different DNA sequences within this sample yield the same CDR3. This chain uses TRBV7-3 with TRBJ1-2; TRBD1 matches 7 bases. Trimming at V came to 5 bases and at J to 1 base, leaving 1 base not matched to a gene. The CDR3 is 13 amino acids. In germline, CDR1 is SGHTA, CDR2 FQGTGA. As DNA, the CDR3 is TGTGCCAGCAGCCGGGACAGTAACTATGGCTACACCTTC. It encodes CASSRDSNYGYTF.

The rearrangement links TRBV5-1 to TRBJ1-4; 7 bases are a match to TRBD1. Looked up from germline, CDR1 is SGHRS and CDR2 is YFSETQ. J was trimmed by 5 bases and V by 4 bases; bases with no gene match: 11. The CDR3 spans 16 residues. The CDR3 region is CASSLMRGGLNEKLFF. CDR3 DNA sequence: TGCGCCAGCAGCCTAATGAGAGGGGGCTTGAATGAAAAACTGTTTTTT.

To note about this clone: The sample contains more than one DNA sequence encoding this CDR3. V and J are TRBV6-6 and TRBJ2-7, with 8 bases fitting TRBD1. The junction had 4 bases not matched to a gene; V was cut back by 5 bases and J by 1 base. The length of the CDR3 is 14 residues. CDR1 and CDR2 from the germline V gene are MNHNY and SVGAGI (reference sequence). CDR3 protein: CASSNRDRSYEQYF. The CDR3 nucleotides read TGTGCCAGCAGTAACCGGGACAGGTCCTACGAGCAGTACTTC.

Remarks on this clone: The sample holds other DNA sequences that translate to the same CDR3. J is TRBJ1-5 and V is TRBV30, with D perhaps matching TRBD1 (6 bases). Trimming removed 2 bases at V and 2 bases at J, with 7 bases between. The V gene's germline CDR1 is GTSNPN and CDR2 SVGIG (reference sequence). The CDR3 covers 13 residues. Written as DNA, the CDR3 is TGTGCCTGGAGTCGACAGGGCAATCAGCCCCAGCATTTT. This sequence encodes CAWSRQGNQPQHF.

The chain has TRBV28 and TRBJ1-5, with D possibly being TRBD1 (6 bases). Between the trimmed V and J ends, which lost 10 bases and 1 base, there was a span of 14 bases. Germline CDR1 MDHEN, CDR2 SYDVKM. This CDR3 contains 14 residues. The CDR3 DNA sequence: TGTGCCACCTCGACGGGGGGCAGCAATCAGCCCCAGCATTTT. Translation gives CATSTGGSNQPQHF.

The genes are TRBV21-1 and TRBJ1-4; the table's D call, TRBD1, was not checked against the DNA. TRBV21-1 is classified as a pseudogene. The length of the CDR3 is 18 residues. CDR3 sequence (DNA): TGTGCCAGCAGCAATTCCGGACAGGCGGACGCAACTAATGAAAAACTGTTTTTT. It yields the protein CASSNSGQADATNEKLFF.

The chain carries TRBV5-1 and TRBJ1-2; a weak D match, TRBD1 (5 bases). This CDR3 spans 13 amino acids. The ends were cut back, 0 bases at V and 7 bases at J, with 10 bases in the middle. The germline gives CDR1 SGHRS, CDR2 YFSETQ. The DNA of the CDR3 is TGCGCCAGCAGCTTGGCAGGGTTCGGTGGCTACACCTTC. It codes for CASSLAGFGGYTF.

The chain combines TRBV7-2 with TRBJ2-1; D is unresolved. This CDR3 is built from 17 residues. V lost 0 bases to trimming and J lost 9 bases, with 21 bases between them. Germline assignment: CDR1 SGHTA and CDR2 FQGNSA. The CDR3 spells CASSLAPVQVAVGEQFF. The CDR3 coding sequence is TGTGCCAGCAGCTTAGCGCCAGTTCAGGTTGCAGTAGGTGAGCAGTTCTTC.

The chain combines TRBV28 with TRBJ2-5; possible D gene TRBD2, 6 bases. This CDR3 contains 13 residues. CDR1 is MDHEN and CDR2 is SYDVKM in the germline V gene. The germline V and J ends were trimmed by 7 bases and 5 bases, with 14 bases remaining between them. The CDR3: CASTRRAGETQYF. The CDR3 nucleotides read TGTGCCAGCACCCGGAGGGCCGGGGAGACCCAGTACTTC.

On this clone itself: Other DNA sequences in the same sample also yield this CDR3. The chain carries TRBV28 and TRBJ1-2; TRBD1 is a possible D gene (5 bases). From germline, CDR1 is MDHEN and CDR2 SYDVKM. V shed 3 bases and J shed 8 bases, with 7 bases lying between them. This CDR3 is 11 amino acids long. The CDR3 DNA sequence: TGTGCCAGCAGTTTGGGACGCGGCTACACCTTC. This encodes CASSLGRGYTF.

The chain joins TRBV7-2 to TRBJ1-5; perhaps TRBD1 as D (5 bases). The V and J ends lost 6 bases and 4 bases respectively, with 16 bases between them. This CDR3 is 15 amino acids long. Germline CDR1 is SGHTA and CDR2 is FQGNSA. The CDR3 reads CASSPWGSLNQPQHF. CDR3 nucleotide sequence: TGTGCCAGCAGTCCTTGGGGCAGTCTAAATCAGCCCCAGCATTTT.

This chain uses TRBV5-4 with TRBJ2-2; D ambiguous. This CDR3 has 12 amino acids. CDR1 SGHNT and CDR2 YYREEE come from the germline V gene (reference sequence). V lost 5 bases to trimming and J lost 3 bases, with 5 bases between them. The CDR3 DNA reads as TGTGCCAGCAGAAGAGACACCGGGGAGCTGTTTTTT. The encoded protein is CASRRDTGELFF.

The gene calls are TRBV5-4 and TRBJ2-7, with 11 bases lining up with TRBD2. The CDR3 runs to 15 residues. V shed 4 bases, J shed 0 bases, and the junction held 3 bases outside the gene matches. The germline V gene has CDR1 SGHNT and CDR2 YYREEE (reference sequence). The CDR3 nucleotides are TGTGCCAGCAGCCTAGCGGGAGGACACTCCTACGAGCAGTACTTC. Translating gives CASSLAGGHSYEQYF.

This chain links TRBV25-1 with TRBJ2-5, with 8 nucleotides matching TRBD1. Germline V gives CDR1 MGHDK, CDR2 SYGVNS. V lost 7 bases, J lost 5 bases, and 6 bases stayed unmatched. The CDR3 has 13 residues. The CDR3 DNA sequence: TGTGCCAGCATTCCCCGGGACAGGGAGACCCAGTACTTC. This gives the protein CASIPRDRETQYF.

This clone was recorded only once. This sequence joins TRBV10-3 and TRBJ2-7, with 9 bases aligning to TRBD1. With 10 bases clipped from V and 4 bases from J, the junction kept 8 bases outside the gene matches. The CDR3 contains 13 residues. Per the germline V gene, CDR1 is ENHRY and CDR2 is SYGVKD. The CDR3 protein is CATTGQGHYEQYF. DNA for the CDR3: TGTGCCACAACGGGACAGGGACATTACGAGCAGTACTTC.